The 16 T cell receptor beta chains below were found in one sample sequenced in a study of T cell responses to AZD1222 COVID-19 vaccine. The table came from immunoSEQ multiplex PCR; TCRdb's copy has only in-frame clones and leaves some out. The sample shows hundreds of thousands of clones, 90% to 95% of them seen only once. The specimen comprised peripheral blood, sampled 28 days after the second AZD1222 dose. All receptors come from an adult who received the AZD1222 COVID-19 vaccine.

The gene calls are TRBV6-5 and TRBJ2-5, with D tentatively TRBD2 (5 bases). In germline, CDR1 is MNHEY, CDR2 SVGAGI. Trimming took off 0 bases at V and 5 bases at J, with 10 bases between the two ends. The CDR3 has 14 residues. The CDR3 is CASSYSGVWETQYF. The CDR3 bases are TGTGCCAGCAGTTACTCGGGAGTCTGGGAGACCCAGTACTTC.

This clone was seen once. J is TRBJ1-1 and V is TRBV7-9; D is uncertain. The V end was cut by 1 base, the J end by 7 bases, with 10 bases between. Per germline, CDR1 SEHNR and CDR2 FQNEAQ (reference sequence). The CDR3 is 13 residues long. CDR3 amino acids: CASSLGQGFEAFF. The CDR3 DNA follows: TGTGCCAGCAGCTTAGGGCAAGGATTTGAAGCTTTCTTT.

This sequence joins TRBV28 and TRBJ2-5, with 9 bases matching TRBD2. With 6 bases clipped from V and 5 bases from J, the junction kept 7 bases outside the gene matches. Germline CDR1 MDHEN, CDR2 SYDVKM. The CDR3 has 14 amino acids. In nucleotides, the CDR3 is TGTGCCAGCAGCCTCGGGACTAGCTGGGAGACCCAGTACTTC. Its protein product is CASSLGTSWETQYF. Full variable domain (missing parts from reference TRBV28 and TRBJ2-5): DVKVTQSSRYLVKRTGEKVFLECVQDMDHENMFWYRQDPGLGLRLIYFSYDVKMKEKGDIPEGYSVSREKKERFSLILESASTNQTSMYLCASSLGTSWETQYFGPGTRLLVL.

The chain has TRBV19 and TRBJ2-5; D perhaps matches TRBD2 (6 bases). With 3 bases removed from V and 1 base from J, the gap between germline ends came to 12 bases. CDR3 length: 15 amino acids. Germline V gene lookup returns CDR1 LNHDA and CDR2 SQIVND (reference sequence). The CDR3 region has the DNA TGTGCCAGTAGTATCGGCGCGGGGTTCCAAGAGACCCAGTACTTC. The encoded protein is CASSIGAGFQETQYF.

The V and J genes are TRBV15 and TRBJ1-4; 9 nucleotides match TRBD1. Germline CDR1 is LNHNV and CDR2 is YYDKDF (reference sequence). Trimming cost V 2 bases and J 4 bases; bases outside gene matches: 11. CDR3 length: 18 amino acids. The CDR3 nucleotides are TGTGCCACCAGCAGAAAACCGGGACAGGGAATGGGTAATGAAAAACTGTTTTTT. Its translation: CATSRKPGQGMGNEKLFF.

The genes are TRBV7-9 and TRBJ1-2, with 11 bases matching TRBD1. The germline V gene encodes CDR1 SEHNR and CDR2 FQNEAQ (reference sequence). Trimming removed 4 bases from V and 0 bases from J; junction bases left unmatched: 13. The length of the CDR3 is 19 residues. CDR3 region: CASSSISGQGASPNYGYTF. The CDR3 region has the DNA TGTGCCAGCAGCTCAATTTCCGGACAGGGGGCTTCCCCTAACTATGGCTACACCTTC.

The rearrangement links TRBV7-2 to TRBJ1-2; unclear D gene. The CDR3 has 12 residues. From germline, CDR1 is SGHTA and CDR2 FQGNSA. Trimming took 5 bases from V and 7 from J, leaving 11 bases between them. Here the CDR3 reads CASSPPGRGYTF. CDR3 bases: TGTGCCAGCAGCCCTCCTGGACGTGGCTACACCTTC.

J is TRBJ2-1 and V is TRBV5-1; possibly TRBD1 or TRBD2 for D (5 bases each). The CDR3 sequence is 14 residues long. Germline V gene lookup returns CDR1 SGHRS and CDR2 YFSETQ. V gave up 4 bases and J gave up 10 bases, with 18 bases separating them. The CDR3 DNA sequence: TGCGCCAGCAGCATGTCCGGGGCCCATAAGGAGCAGTTCTTC. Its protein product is CASSMSGAHKEQFF.

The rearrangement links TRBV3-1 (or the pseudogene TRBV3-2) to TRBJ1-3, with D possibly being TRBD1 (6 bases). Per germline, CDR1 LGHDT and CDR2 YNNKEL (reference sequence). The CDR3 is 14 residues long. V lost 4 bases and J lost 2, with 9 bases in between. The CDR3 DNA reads TGTGCCAGCAGCCCCAGGGGTGCTGGAAACACCATATATTTT. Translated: CASSPRGAGNTIYF.

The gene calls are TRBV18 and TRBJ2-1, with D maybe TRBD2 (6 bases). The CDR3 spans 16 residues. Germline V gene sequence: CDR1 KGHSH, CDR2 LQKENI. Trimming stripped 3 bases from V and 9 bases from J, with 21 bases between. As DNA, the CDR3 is TGTGCCAGCTCACCCCCCTCGGGGGACCAGGTAGTTGAGCAGTTCTTC. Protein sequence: CASSPPSGDQVVEQFF. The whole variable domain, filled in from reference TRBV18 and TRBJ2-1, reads NAGVMQNPRHLVRRRGQEARLRCSPMKGHSHVYWYRQLPEEGLKFMVYLQKENIIDESGMPKERFSAEFPKEGPSILRIQQVVRGDSAAYFCASSPPSGDQVVEQFFGPGTRLTVL.

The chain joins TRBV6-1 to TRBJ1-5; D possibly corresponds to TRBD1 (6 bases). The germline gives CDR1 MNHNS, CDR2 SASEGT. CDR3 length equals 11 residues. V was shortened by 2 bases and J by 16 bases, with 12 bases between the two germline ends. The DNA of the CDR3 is TGTGCCAGCAGTGAAAGAGGACAGAATCATTTT. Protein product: CASSERGQNHF.

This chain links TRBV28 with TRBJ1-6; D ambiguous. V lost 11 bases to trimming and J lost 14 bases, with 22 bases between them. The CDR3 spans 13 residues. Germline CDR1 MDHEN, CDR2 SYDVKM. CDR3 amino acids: CAGRTADSLSLHF. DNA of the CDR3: TGTGCCGGACGTACGGCAGACTCATTATCCCTCCACTTT. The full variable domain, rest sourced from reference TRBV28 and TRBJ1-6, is DVKVTQSSRYLVKRTGEKVFLECVQDMDHENMFWYRQDPGLGLRLIYFSYDVKMKEKGDIPEGYSVSREKKERFSLILESASTNQTSMYLCAGRTADSLSLHFGNGTRLTVT.

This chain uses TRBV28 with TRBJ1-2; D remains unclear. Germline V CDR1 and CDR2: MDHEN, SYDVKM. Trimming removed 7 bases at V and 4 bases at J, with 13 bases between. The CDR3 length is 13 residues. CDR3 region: CASTSRGSYGYTF. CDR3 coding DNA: TGTGCCAGCACCTCCCGGGGAAGCTATGGCTACACCTTC.

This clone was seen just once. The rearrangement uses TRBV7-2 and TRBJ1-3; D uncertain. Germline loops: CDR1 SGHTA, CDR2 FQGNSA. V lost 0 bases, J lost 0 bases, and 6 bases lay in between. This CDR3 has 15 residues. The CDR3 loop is CASSLAGFSGNTIYF. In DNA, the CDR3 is TGTGCCAGCAGCTTAGCGGGGTTCTCTGGAAACACCATATATTTT.

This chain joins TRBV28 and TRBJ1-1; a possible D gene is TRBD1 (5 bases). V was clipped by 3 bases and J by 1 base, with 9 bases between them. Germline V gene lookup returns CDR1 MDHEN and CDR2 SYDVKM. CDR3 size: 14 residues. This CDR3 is CASSFGGGNTEAFF. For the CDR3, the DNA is TGTGCCAGCAGTTTTGGGGGAGGGAACACTGAAGCTTTCTTT.

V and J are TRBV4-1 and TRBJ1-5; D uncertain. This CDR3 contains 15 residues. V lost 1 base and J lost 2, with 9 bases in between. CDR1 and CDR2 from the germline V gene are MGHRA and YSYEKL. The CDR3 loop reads CASSQAPIGNQPQHF. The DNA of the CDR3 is TGCGCCAGCAGCCAAGCACCAATAGGCAATCAGCCCCAGCATTTT.